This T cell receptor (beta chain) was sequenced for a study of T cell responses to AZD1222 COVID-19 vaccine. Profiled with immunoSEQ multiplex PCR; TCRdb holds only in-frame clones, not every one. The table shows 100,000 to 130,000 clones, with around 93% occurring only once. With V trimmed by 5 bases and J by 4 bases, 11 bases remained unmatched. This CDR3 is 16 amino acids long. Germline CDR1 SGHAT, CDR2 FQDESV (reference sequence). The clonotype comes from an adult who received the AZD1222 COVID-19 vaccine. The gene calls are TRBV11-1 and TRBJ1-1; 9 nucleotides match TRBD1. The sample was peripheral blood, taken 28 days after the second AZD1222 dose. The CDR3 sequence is CASSQGMGQGGTEAFF. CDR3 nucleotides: TGTGCCAGCAGCCAAGGAATGGGACAGGGAGGCACTGAAGCTTTCTTT.